The 29 T cell receptor beta chains given below trace back to one sample, sequenced in a study of T cell changes during pregnancy in multiple sclerosis. Clones were sequenced by immunoSEQ multiplex PCR, and TCRdb holds only the in-frame ones, with some missing. This table has around 62,000 clones, around 93% appearing once. Sequencing used CD4+ T cells from peripheral blood mononuclear cells, obtained in the first trimester of pregnancy. All receptors come from a female donor with multiple sclerosis, enrolled in a pregnancy study.

The V call is TRBV5-1, the J call TRBJ1-1; D perhaps matches TRBD1 (6 bases). The germline gives CDR1 SGHRS, CDR2 YFSETQ. Trimming removed 1 base from V and 3 bases from J, with 13 bases in between. The CDR3 has 15 residues. CDR3 sequence: CASSLTGSGDTEAFF. CDR3 bases: TGCGCCAGCAGCTTGACAGGGAGTGGGGACACTGAAGCTTTCTTT.

The chain combines TRBV18 with TRBJ1-4; D is perhaps TRBD1 (6 bases). CDR3 size: 17 residues. Trimming shortened V by 0 bases and J by 8 bases, and 19 bases separated the two germline ends. Germline CDR1 and CDR2: KGHSH and LQKENI. CDR3: CASSPPAVTGPSEKLFF. The CDR3 DNA reads TGTGCCAGCTCACCACCGGCGGTTACAGGGCCCTCCGAAAAACTGTTTTTT. The full variable domain, rest sourced from reference TRBV18 and TRBJ1-4, is NAGVMQNPRHLVRRRGQEARLRCSPMKGHSHVYWYRQLPEEGLKFMVYLQKENIIDESGMPKERFSAEFPKEGPSILRIQQVVRGDSAAYFCASSPPAVTGPSEKLFFGSGTQLSVL.

The chain combines TRBV9 with TRBJ2-1, with TRBD2 as a possible D gene (5 bases). CDR1 and CDR2 (germline): SGDLS, YYNGEE. Trimming pared 3 bases from V and 9 bases from J, leaving 13 bases between. CDR3 length: 13 amino acids. The DNA of the CDR3 is TGTGCCAGCAGCGAACGGGCCCGGGGTGAGCAGTTCTTC. It encodes CASSERARGEQFF.

This clone was observed a single time. The genes are TRBV7-3 and TRBJ2-1; 7 bases are shared with TRBD1. The CDR3 runs to 13 residues. Germline V gene lookup returns CDR1 SGHTA and CDR2 FQGTGA. The junction had 8 bases not matched to a gene; V was cut back by 2 bases and J by 13 bases. This chain's CDR3 is CASSLYRGLRQFF. The DNA for the CDR3 is TGTGCCAGCAGCTTATATAGGGGGCTAAGACAGTTCTTC.

This clone was observed a single time. The rearrangement joins TRBV6-1 to TRBJ1-3, with D possibly TRBD1 on 5 matching bases. Trimming cost V 2 bases and J 2 bases, with 10 bases left between them. Germline V gene lookup returns CDR1 MNHNS and CDR2 SASEGT. This CDR3 has 15 amino acids. CDR3 bases: TGTGCCAGCAGTGAACTGTGGGGCGCTGGAAACACCATATATTTT. This gives the protein CASSELWGAGNTIYF.

The genes are TRBV25-1 and TRBJ1-1, with 7 nucleotides matching TRBD1. The CDR3 spans 11 residues. The V and J ends lost 6 bases and 10 bases, in that order; junction bases with no gene match: 5. Looked up from germline, CDR1 is MGHDK and CDR2 is SYGVNS. The CDR3 reads CASSRQGRAFF. The DNA of the CDR3 is TGTGCCAGCAGCCGACAGGGAAGAGCTTTCTTT.

The V gene is TRBV11-3, the J gene TRBJ2-5; D might be TRBD2 (7 bases). This CDR3 has 15 amino acids. V lost 5 bases to trimming and J lost 1 base, with 14 bases between them. Germline V gives CDR1 SGHNT, CDR2 YENEEA. CDR3 DNA sequence: TGTGCCAGCAGCGAACTACGGGGGGCCCAAGAGACCCAGTACTTC. It specifies CASSELRGAQETQYF. The variable domain in full, with the rest retrieved from reference TRBV11-3 and TRBJ2-5, is EAGVVQSPRYKIIEKKQPVAFWCNPISGHNTLYWYLQNLGQGPELLIRYENEEAVDDSQLPKDRFSAERLKGVDSTLKIQPAELGDSAVYLCASSELRGAQETQYFGPGTRLLVL.

The chain combines TRBV7-6 with TRBJ2-7; TRBD2 aligns across 8 bases. The CDR3 consists of 15 residues. V trimming: 4 bases; J trimming: 2 bases; junction bases outside the gene matches: 7. Germline V gene lookup returns CDR1 SGHVS and CDR2 FNYEAQ. As DNA, the CDR3 is TGTGCCAGCAGCTGGGGGCGGGGGGAACCCTACGAGCAGTACTTC. Translated, it gives CASSWGRGEPYEQYF. Drawing the rest from reference TRBV7-6 and TRBJ2-7, the complete variable domain is GAGVSQSPRYKVTKRGQDVALRCDPISGHVSLYWYRQALGQGPEFLTYFNYEAQQDKSGLPNDRFSAERPEGSISTLTIQRTEQRDSAMYRCASSWGRGEPYEQYFGPGTRLTVT.

V gene TRBV6-5 combines with J gene TRBJ1-2; no definite D call. V was clipped by 7 bases and J by 2 bases, with 14 bases between them. The CDR3 has 14 residues. Germline CDR1 MNHEY, CDR2 SVGAGI. The CDR3 coding sequence is TGTGCCAGCACTTTCAGGTGGAAGAACTATGGCTACACCTTC. It translates to CASTFRWKNYGYTF.

This chain uses TRBV14 with TRBJ1-4; weak D call: TRBD1 (5 bases). The germline gives CDR1 SGHDN, CDR2 FVKESK. Trimming shortened V by 1 base and J by 4 bases, and 13 bases separated the two germline ends. The CDR3 consists of 16 residues. The CDR3 region is CASSQGITGFNEKLFF. In DNA form, the CDR3 reads TGTGCCAGCAGCCAAGGAATCACAGGTTTTAATGAAAAACTGTTTTTT. The whole variable domain, filled in from reference TRBV14 and TRBJ1-4, reads EAGVTQFPSHSVIEKGQTVTLRCDPISGHDNLYWYRRVMGKEIKFLLHFVKESKQDESGMPNNRFLAERTGGTYSTLKVQPAELEDSGVYFCASSQGITGFNEKLFFGSGTQLSVL.

The chain has TRBV7-9 and TRBJ2-3; TRBD2 aligns across 7 bases. Germline V lookup: CDR1 SEHNR, CDR2 FQNEAQ (reference sequence). This CDR3 comprises 13 residues. J lost 1 base, V lost 8 bases, and 3 bases had no gene match. The CDR3 DNA follows: TGTGCCAGCTCCGCGGGGGGCACAGATACGCAGTATTTT. It translates to CASSAGGTDTQYF.

This rearrangement joins TRBV19 to TRBJ2-7, with 9 positions matching TRBD1. This CDR3 comprises 14 residues. V lost 8 bases, J lost 7 bases, and 12 bases stayed unmatched. Germline V CDR1 and CDR2: LNHDA, SQIVND (reference sequence). The chain's CDR3 is CASGPTGGLGEQYF. The CDR3 coding sequence is TGTGCCAGTGGCCCCACAGGGGGCCTGGGGGAGCAGTACTTC.

This chain links TRBV19 with TRBJ2-2; TRBD2 might be the D (6 bases). V was trimmed by 9 bases and J by 3 bases, leaving 11 bases between them. The CDR3 has 13 residues. Germline-derived CDR1 and CDR2 are LNHDA and SQIVND (reference sequence). CDR3 protein: CASDVADTGELFF. In DNA, the CDR3 is TGTGCCAGCGACGTAGCGGACACCGGGGAGCTGTTTTTT.

V usage is TRBV6-5 and J usage is TRBJ2-1; 10 bases agree with TRBD1. J lost 8 bases, V lost 4 bases, and 8 bases had no gene match. This CDR3 contains 15 residues. Germline V gene lookup returns CDR1 MNHEY and CDR2 SVGAGI. CDR3 bases: TGTGCCAGCAGTTCCGACAGGGGGCATAAGTATGAGCAGTTCTTC. It codes for CASSSDRGHKYEQFF.

CDR3 region: CASSLGGGARGANVLTF. DNA for the CDR3: TGTGCCAGCAGCTTGGGAGGGGGGGCGCGAGGGGCCAACGTCCTGACTTTC. The V gene is TRBV5-4, the J gene TRBJ2-6; D may be TRBD2 (7 bases). Germline CDR1 reads SGHNT; CDR2 reads YYREEE (reference sequence). The CDR3 covers 17 residues. Trimming took off 0 bases at V and 4 bases at J, with 14 bases between the two ends.

The rearrangement links TRBV29-1 to TRBJ1-2; 10 positions agree with TRBD1. The CDR3 is made up of 17 amino acids. Losses at the gene ends were 4 bases for V and 2 bases for J; bases not matched to a gene: 13. The germline gives CDR1 SQVTM, CDR2 ANQGSEA. The CDR3 sequence: CSVGGGQGTNWNYGYTF. The CDR3 DNA follows: TGCAGCGTTGGAGGGGGACAGGGGACGAACTGGAACTATGGCTACACCTTC.

This clone was recorded at least ten times. The genes are TRBV7-9 and TRBJ1-6, with 7 bases aligning to TRBD1. Unmatched junction bases numbered 11, after V lost 5 bases and J lost 10 bases. Germline V gives CDR1 SEHNR, CDR2 FQNEAQ (reference sequence). The CDR3 has 15 amino acids. CDR3 nucleotides: TGTGCCAGCAGCCCAAAAGACAGGGCGGGCTCACCCCTCCACTTT. Residues: CASSPKDRAGSPLHF.

This rearrangement joins TRBV2 to TRBJ1-2; no reliable D call. CDR3 length: 13 residues. The V gene's germline CDR1 is SNHLY and CDR2 FYNNEI. V was pared by 3 bases and J by 4 bases, with 9 bases between. CDR3 DNA sequence: TGTGCCAGCAGTGAGCGGATGAGCTATGGCTACACCTTC. It is translated as CASSERMSYGYTF.

The chain joins TRBV6-5 to TRBJ2-2, with D perhaps matching TRBD1 (6 bases). The CDR3 covers 15 residues. Germline CDR1 reads MNHEY; CDR2 reads SVGAGI. Trimming removed 5 bases at V and 3 bases at J, with 13 bases between. CDR3 DNA: TGTGCCAGCAGTCCACCGGGACAATACACCGGGGAGCTGTTTTTT. Translation gives CASSPPGQYTGELFF.

The chain couples TRBV12-5 to TRBJ1-1; D unresolved. V lost 1 base, J lost 0 bases, and 9 bases lay in between. Looked up from germline, CDR1 is LGHNT and CDR2 is FRNRAP. The CDR3 has 15 residues. CDR3 DNA: TGTGCTAGTGGTTTGGGACGGGTTCTGAACACTGAAGCTTTCTTT. As protein: CASGLGRVLNTEAFF.

The chain recombines TRBV5-4 with TRBJ1-1; D gene ambiguous. Trimming left V 1 base short and J 1 base short, with 14 bases between. This CDR3 contains 16 residues. CDR1 is SGHNT, CDR2 YYREEE, per germline (reference sequence). The CDR3 loop reads CASSLPPGKKNTEAFF. DNA for the CDR3: TGTGCCAGCAGCTTGCCTCCCGGGAAAAAGAACACTGAAGCTTTCTTT. The whole variable domain, remainder taken from reference TRBV5-4 and TRBJ1-1, is ETGVTQSPTHLIKTRGQQVTLRCSSQSGHNTVSWYQQALGQGPQFIFQYYREEENGRGNFPPRFSGLQFPNYSSELNVNALELDDSALYLCASSLPPGKKNTEAFFGQGTRLTVV.

The chain has TRBV27 and TRBJ1-2; 8 bases align to TRBD1. Trimming cost V 6 bases and J 4 bases; bases outside gene matches: 4. The CDR3 spans 13 residues. CDR1 is MNHEY, CDR2 SMNVEV, per germline (reference sequence). The CDR3 region is CASRDRGPYGYTF. CDR3 bases: TGTGCCAGCAGAGACAGGGGACCCTATGGCTACACCTTC.

The CDR3 spells CASSMSGGTDTQYF. In DNA, the CDR3 is TGTGCCAGTAGTATGTCAGGGGGCACAGATACGCAGTATTTT. The rearrangement uses TRBV19 and TRBJ2-3, with D possibly being TRBD1 (6 bases). V lost 3 bases, J lost 1 base, and 8 bases lay in between. The CDR3 is made up of 14 amino acids. Germline V lookup: CDR1 LNHDA, CDR2 SQIVND (reference sequence).

CDR3 DNA sequence: TGTGCCAGCAGTTGGGGAGGGGGAAACACCATATATTTT. This gives the protein CASSWGGGNTIYF. The chain carries TRBV6-1 and TRBJ1-3; D is unclear. The germline gives CDR1 MNHNS, CDR2 SASEGT. Trimming removed 5 bases from V and 4 bases from J, with 9 bases in between. CDR3 size: 13 residues.

This clone appeared once. The chain carries TRBV5-1 and TRBJ2-3; possible D gene TRBD2, 6 bases. The V gene's germline CDR1 is SGHRS and CDR2 YFSETQ. The CDR3 has 16 amino acids. Deletions cut 0 bases from V and 4 bases from J, with 15 bases between. The CDR3 region is CASSLAVAGFPDTQYF. In nucleotides, the CDR3 is TGCGCCAGCAGCTTGGCCGTGGCGGGGTTCCCAGATACGCAGTATTTT.

This chain uses TRBV7-9 with TRBJ1-1; D might be TRBD1 (5 bases). The CDR3 extends over 13 amino acids. The V gene lost 8 bases and the J gene lost 4 bases, with 14 bases spanning the gap. Germline CDR1 and CDR2: SEHNR and FQNEAQ (reference sequence). In DNA form, the CDR3 reads TGTGCCAGCGTCAGGGATACCCTCACTGAAGCTTTCTTT. It encodes CASVRDTLTEAFF.

Only one count was recorded for this clone. The rearrangement links TRBV2 to TRBJ2-1; 9 positions agree with TRBD1. The trim removed 4 bases at V and 6 bases at J, leaving 4 bases unmatched. The CDR3 extends over 14 amino acids. Germline loops: CDR1 SNHLY, CDR2 FYNNEI. The CDR3 loop is CASSGRTGVNEQFF. CDR3 bases: TGTGCCAGCAGTGGCCGGACAGGGGTCAATGAGCAGTTCTTC.

This rearrangement joins TRBV6-5 to TRBJ1-2; D may be TRBD1 (5 bases). The CDR3 is made up of 13 amino acids. Trimming stripped 4 bases from V and 5 bases from J, with 11 bases between. Germline loops: CDR1 MNHEY, CDR2 SVGAGI. CDR3 coding DNA: TGTGCCAGCAGTTCAGCGGGGGGGTATGGCTACACCTTC. This encodes CASSSAGGYGYTF.

This chain uses TRBV11-2 with TRBJ2-7; D is perhaps TRBD1 (6 bases). The CDR3 totals 15 residues. V was cut by 1 base and J by 2 bases, with 12 bases left in between. CDR1 and CDR2 from the germline V gene are SGHAT and FQNNGV. CDR3: CASSLAQGMPYEQYF. The CDR3 DNA sequence: TGTGCCAGCAGCTTAGCGCAGGGGATGCCCTACGAGCAGTACTTC.